Listed below are T cell receptor beta chains from one sample, sequenced in a study of blood T cell repertoires in COVID-19. The data were produced by immunoSEQ multiplex PCR, yet TCRdb's version contains in-frame clones alone and is incomplete. The repertoire holds tens of thousands of clones, with about 88% as singletons. Sequenced: peripheral blood. These receptors were collected from a woman of 80 years or more with active COVID-19. CDR3s include the opening cysteine and the closing phenylalanine or tryptophan. The D gene is left open where the match is weak. A clone size is listed for some rows: how often the clone was seen (once, few, many), or a class if it is expanded.

v_call	j_call	clone_size	d_call	cdr3_nt	cdr3_aa
TRBV7-9	TRBJ2-1	.	.	TGTGCCAGCACCTCTTTTGAGCGGGCGGGTTCGCGTGAGCAGTTCTTC	CASTSFERAGSREQFF
TRBV5-1	TRBJ2-5	.	TRBD2	TGCGCCAGCAGCGGAAAACTAGCGGGAGGGGCAGAGACCCAGTACTTC	CASSGKLAGGAETQYF
TRBV9	TRBJ1-3	.	.	TGTGCCAGCAGCGTAGCTCTTCCGGGGTCTGGAAACACCATATATTTT	CASSVALPGSGNTIYF
TRBV7-2	TRBJ1-2	.	.	TGTGCCAGCAGCACGTTGCAGGGTATAAATGGCTACACCTTC	CASSTLQGINGYTF
TRBV7-3	TRBJ2-5	.	TRBD1	TGTGCCAGCAGCCCCTCCAGCACAGGGGAAGAGACCCAGTACTTC	CASSPSSTGEETQYF
TRBV25-1	TRBJ2-3	.	TRBD2	TGTGCCAGCAGTGAACCATTCGGGACTAGCGGGAGAACAGATACGCAGTATTTT	CASSEPFGTSGRTDTQYF
TRBV13	TRBJ2-3	.	TRBD2	TGTGCCAGTTCTGGGACTAGCGGGAACCTAGATGGCACAGATACGCAGTATTTT	CASSGTSGNLDGTDTQYF
TRBV11-2	TRBJ2-1	.	TRBD2	TGTGCCAGCAGCTTATATGGTGGGAGGGCCCTCAATGAGCAGTTCTTC	CASSLYGGRALNEQFF
TRBV30	TRBJ1-1	.	.	TGTGCCTGGAGTGGCAGGTTGAACACTGAAGCTTTCTTT	CAWSGRLNTEAFF
TRBV7-2	TRBJ2-3	.	.	TGTGCCAGCAGCTTACTTCCAGGTTTCACAGATACGCAGTATTTT	CASSLLPGFTDTQYF
TRBV5-5	TRBJ1-5	.	.	TGTGCCAGCAGCTTGGGATTCGGGGTTAATCAGCCCCAGCATTTT	CASSLGFGVNQPQHF
TRBV5-6	TRBJ2-3	once	TRBD2	TGTGCCAGCAGCTCCTTAGCGGGAGTCACAGATACGCAGTATTTT	CASSSLAGVTDTQYF
TRBV7-8	TRBJ2-5	.	TRBD1	TGTGCCAGCAGCCGCCAGGGGGCGTTTGGAGAGACCCAGTACTTC	CASSRQGAFGETQYF
TRBV5-6	TRBJ1-1	.	.	TGTGCCAGCAGCTTGGGTCAGGCTAGGGGCGAAGCTTTCTTT	CASSLGQARGEAFF
TRBV27	TRBJ2-2	.	.	TGTGCCAGCAGTTTAAGGCAGACGGCGGGTAGCACCGGGGAGCTGTTTTTT	CASSLRQTAGSTGELFF
TRBV6-2/TRBV6-3	TRBJ2-1	.	TRBD1	TGTGCCAGCAGTTACCGGGGGACAGGGAATGAGCAGTTCTTC	CASSYRGTGNEQFF
TRBV7-2	TRBJ2-1	.	TRBD2	TGTGCCAGCAGCTTACCCCCGGGACTACGAGAGCAGTTCTTC	CASSLPPGLREQFF
TRBV6-6	TRBJ2-7	.	.	TGTGCCAGCAGTTGGACAGAAGTCTACGAGCAGTACTTC	CASSWTEVYEQYF
TRBV12-3/TRBV12-4	TRBJ2-3	.	.	TGTGCCAGCAGTACATTGGCTACAGATACGCAGTATTTT	CASSTLATDTQYF
TRBV19	TRBJ2-3	.	.	TGTGCCAGTAGTCGGACTATCAGCACAGATACGCAGTATTTT	CASSRTISTDTQYF
TRBV4-1	TRBJ2-2	once	.	TGCGCCAGCAGCCAAGACCCGGGAACCGGGGAGCTGTTTTTT	CASSQDPGTGELFF
TRBV4-3	TRBJ2-1	.	TRBD2	TGCGCCAGCAGCCAAATTTCTAGCGGGAGTTCCTACAATGAGCAGTTCTTC	CASSQISSGSSYNEQFF
TRBV3-1/TRBV3-2	TRBJ1-6	few	.	TGTGCCAGCAGCCAAGCGGAGGCACCCCTCCACTTT	CASSQAEAPLHF
TRBV5-1	TRBJ2-1	.	TRBD2	TGCGCCAGCAGCAGCCTAGCGGGAGTGGTGGATGAGCAGTTCTTC	CASSSLAGVVDEQFF
TRBV5-4	TRBJ1-2	.	.	TGTGCCAGCAGCACCGACAGCTATGGCTACACCTTC	CASSTDSYGYTF
TRBV27	TRBJ2-1	.	.	TGTGCCAGCAGTTTGGCGGGTAGCTCCTACAATGAGCAGTTCTTC	CASSLAGSSYNEQFF
TRBV11-2	TRBJ1-1	.	TRBD1	TGTGCCAGCAGCTTCGGACAGGACCAAAACACTGAAGCTTTCTTT	CASSFGQDQNTEAFF
TRBV6-6	TRBJ2-3	.	TRBD2	TGTGCCAGCAGTTCTCCGGGACTAGCAGAAGGGGATACGCAGTATTTT	CASSSPGLAEGDTQYF
TRBV7-2	TRBJ2-7	.	.	TGTGCCAGCAGCTTAGAACAGGGCTACGAGCAGTACTTC	CASSLEQGYEQYF
TRBV19	TRBJ2-7	once	.	TGTGCCAGTAGCAGCCGGGACTTATACTACGAGCAGTACTTC	CASSSRDLYYEQYF
TRBV4-3	TRBJ2-1	.	TRBD2	TGCGCCAGCAGCCAAGATTTACCAGCGGGGGGCAGGGTCAATGAGCAGTTCTTC	CASSQDLPAGGRVNEQFF
TRBV7-2	TRBJ2-1	few	.	TGTGCCAGCAGTCTGATGGTTTGGGGACTTGACGAGGACAATGAGCAGTTCTTC	CASSLMVWGLDEDNEQFF
TRBV6-1	TRBJ1-2	.	.	TGTGCCAGCAGTGAAGTAGGGACTTATGGCTACACCTTC	CASSEVGTYGYTF
TRBV5-4	TRBJ2-3	.	TRBD1	TGTGCCAGCAGCTTGGGAGGACAGGGTCAAGATACGCAGTATTTT	CASSLGGQGQDTQYF
TRBV7-8	TRBJ2-7	.	TRBD2	TGTGCCAGCAGCTTAGCGCCGGGGGGTAGCGGGAGCACTCTTAACTCCTACGAGCAGTACTTC	CASSLAPGGSGSTLNSYEQYF
TRBV27	TRBJ1-2	once	TRBD1	TGTGCCAGCAGTTCCCAAGACAGGGGGGGCGGCTACACCTTC	CASSSQDRGGGYTF
TRBV9	TRBJ2-7	.	TRBD1	TGTGCCAGCAGCGTAGGGGACAGGGCTCTCTACGAGCAGTACTTC	CASSVGDRALYEQYF